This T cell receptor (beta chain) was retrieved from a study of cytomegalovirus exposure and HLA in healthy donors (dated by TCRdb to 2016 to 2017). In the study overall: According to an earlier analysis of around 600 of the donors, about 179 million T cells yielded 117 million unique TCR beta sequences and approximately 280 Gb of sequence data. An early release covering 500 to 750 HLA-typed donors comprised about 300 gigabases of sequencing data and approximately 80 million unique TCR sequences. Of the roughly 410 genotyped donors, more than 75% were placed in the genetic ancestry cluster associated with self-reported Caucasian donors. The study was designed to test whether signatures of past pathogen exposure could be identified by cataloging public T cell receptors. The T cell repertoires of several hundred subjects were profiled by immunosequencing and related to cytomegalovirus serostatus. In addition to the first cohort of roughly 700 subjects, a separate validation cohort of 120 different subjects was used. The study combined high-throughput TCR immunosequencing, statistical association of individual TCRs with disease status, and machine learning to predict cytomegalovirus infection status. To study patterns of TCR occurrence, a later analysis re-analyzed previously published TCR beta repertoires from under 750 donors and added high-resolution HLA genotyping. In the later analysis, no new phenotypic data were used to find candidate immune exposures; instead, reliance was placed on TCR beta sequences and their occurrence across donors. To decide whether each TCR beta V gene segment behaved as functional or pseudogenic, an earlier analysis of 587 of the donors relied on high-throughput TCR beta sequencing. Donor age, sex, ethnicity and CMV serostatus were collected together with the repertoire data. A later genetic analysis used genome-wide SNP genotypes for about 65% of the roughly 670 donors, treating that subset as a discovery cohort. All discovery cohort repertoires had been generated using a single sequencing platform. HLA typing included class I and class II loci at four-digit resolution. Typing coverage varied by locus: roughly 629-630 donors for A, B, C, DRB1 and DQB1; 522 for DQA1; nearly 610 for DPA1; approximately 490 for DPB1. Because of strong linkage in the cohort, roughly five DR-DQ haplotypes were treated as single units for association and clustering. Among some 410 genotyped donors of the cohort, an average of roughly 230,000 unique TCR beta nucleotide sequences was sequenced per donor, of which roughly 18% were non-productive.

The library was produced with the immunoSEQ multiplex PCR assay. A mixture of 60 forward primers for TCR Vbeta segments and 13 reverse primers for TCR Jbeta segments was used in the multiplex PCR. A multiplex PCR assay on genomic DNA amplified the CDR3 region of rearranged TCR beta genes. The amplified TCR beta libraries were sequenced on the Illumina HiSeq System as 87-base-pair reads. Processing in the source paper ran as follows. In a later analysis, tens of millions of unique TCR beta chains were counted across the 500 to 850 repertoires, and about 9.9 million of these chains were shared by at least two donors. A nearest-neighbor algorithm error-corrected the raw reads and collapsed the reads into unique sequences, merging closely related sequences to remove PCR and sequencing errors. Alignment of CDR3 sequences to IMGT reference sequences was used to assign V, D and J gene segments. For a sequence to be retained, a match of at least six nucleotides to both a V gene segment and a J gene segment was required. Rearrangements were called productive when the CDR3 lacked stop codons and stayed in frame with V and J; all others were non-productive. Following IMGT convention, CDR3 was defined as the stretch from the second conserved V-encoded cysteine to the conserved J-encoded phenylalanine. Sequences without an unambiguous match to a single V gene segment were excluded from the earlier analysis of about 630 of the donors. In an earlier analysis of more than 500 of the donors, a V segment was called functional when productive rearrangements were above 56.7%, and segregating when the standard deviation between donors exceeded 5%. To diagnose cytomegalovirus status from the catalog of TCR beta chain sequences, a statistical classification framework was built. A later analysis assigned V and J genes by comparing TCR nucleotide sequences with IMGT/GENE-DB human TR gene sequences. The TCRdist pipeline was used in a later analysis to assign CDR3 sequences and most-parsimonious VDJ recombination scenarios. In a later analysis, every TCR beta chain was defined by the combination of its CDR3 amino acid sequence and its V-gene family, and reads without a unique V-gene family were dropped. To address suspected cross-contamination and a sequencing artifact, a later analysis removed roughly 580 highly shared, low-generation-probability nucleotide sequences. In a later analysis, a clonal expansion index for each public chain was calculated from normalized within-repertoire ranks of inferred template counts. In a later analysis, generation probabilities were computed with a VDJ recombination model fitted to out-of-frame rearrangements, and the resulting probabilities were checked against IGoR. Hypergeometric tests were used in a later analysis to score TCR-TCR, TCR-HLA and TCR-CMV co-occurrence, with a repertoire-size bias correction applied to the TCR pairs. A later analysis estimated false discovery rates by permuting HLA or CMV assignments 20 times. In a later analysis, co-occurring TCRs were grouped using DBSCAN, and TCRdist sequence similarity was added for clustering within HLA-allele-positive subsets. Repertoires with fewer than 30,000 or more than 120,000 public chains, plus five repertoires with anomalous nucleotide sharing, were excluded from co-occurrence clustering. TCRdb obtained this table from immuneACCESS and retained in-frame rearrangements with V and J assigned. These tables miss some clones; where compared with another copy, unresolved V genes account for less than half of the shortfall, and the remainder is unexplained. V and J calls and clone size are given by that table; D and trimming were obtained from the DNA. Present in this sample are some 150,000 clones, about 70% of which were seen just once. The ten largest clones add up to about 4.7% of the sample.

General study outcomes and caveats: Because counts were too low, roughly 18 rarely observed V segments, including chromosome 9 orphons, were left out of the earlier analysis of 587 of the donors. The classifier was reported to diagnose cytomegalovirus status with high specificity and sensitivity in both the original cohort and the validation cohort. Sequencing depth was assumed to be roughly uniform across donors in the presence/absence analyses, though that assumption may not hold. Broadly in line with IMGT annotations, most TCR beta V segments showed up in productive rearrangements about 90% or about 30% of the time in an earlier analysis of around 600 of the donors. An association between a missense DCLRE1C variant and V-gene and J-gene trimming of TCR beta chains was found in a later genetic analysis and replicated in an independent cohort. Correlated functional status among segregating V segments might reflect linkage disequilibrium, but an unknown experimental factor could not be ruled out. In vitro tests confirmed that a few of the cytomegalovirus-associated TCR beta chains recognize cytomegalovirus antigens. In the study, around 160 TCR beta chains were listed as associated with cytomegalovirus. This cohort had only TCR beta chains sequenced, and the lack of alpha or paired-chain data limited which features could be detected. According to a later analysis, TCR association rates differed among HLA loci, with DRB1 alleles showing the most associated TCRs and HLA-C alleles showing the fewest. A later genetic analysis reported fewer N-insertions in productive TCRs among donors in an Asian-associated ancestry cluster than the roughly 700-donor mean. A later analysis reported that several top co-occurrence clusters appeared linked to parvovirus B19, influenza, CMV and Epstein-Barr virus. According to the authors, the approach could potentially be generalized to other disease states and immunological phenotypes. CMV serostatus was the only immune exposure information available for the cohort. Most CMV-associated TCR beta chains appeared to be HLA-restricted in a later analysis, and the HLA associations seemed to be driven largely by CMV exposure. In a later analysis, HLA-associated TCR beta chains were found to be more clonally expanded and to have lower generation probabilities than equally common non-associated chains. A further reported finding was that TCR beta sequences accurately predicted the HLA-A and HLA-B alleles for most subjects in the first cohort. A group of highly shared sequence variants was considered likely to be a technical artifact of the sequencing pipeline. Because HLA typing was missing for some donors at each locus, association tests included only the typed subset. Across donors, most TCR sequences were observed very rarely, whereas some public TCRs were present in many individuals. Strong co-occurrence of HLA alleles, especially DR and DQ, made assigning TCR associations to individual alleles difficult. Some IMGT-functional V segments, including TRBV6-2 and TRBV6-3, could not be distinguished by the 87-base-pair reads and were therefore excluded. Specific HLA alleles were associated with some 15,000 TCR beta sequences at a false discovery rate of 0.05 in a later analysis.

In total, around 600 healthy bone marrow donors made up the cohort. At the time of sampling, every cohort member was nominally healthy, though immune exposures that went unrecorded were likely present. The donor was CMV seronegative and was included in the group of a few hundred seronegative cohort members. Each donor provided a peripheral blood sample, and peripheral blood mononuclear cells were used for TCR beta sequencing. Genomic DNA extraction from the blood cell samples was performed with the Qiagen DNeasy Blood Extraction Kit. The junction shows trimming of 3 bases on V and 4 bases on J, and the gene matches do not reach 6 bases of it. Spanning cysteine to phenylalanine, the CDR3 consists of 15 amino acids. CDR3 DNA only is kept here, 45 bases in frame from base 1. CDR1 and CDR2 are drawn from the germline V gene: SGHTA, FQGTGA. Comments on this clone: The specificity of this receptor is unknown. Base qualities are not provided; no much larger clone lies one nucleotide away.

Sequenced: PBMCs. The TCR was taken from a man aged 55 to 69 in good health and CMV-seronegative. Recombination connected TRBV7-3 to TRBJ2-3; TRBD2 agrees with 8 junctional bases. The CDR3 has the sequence CASSLFGGLADTQYF. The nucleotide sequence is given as TGTGCCAGCAGCTTGTTCGGGGGACTAGCAGATACGCAGTATTTT.